A selection of T cell receptor beta chains follows, all from one sample in a study of blood T cell repertoires in COVID-19. Measured with immunoSEQ multiplex PCR; TCRdb has only the in-frame clones, and not every one. The data hold some 120,000 clones, with roughly 85% observed a single time. The specimen sequenced was peripheral blood. These receptors originate from a woman aged 80 or over with COVID-19, enrolled during active disease. CDR3s include the opening cysteine and the closing phenylalanine or tryptophan. A D gene is named only where the DNA matches it firmly. Not every row has a clone size; where given, it reads once, few, many or a size class.

d_call: .; j_call: TRBJ1-1; clone_size: .; cdr3_length: 13; v_call: TRBV6-5; cdr3_aa: CASKGRENREAFF; cdr3_nt: TGTGCCAGTAAGGGGCGGGAAAATCGGGAAGCTTTCTTT
d_call: TRBD1; j_call: TRBJ2-5; clone_size: .; cdr3_length: 13; v_call: TRBV3-1/TRBV3-2; cdr3_aa: CASSRTGQETQYF; cdr3_nt: TGTGCCAGCAGCCGGACAGGCCAAGAGACCCAGTACTTC
d_call: TRBD2; j_call: TRBJ2-3; clone_size: .; cdr3_length: 18; v_call: TRBV6-2/TRBV6-3; cdr3_aa: CASSPSGTSGKTTDTQYF; cdr3_nt: TGTGCCAGCAGTCCCTCCGGGACTAGCGGGAAGACCACAGATACGCAGTATTTT
d_call: TRBD1; j_call: TRBJ1-1; clone_size: .; cdr3_length: 15; v_call: TRBV6-5; cdr3_aa: CASRPRTGNLAEAFF; cdr3_nt: TGTGCCAGCAGGCCTCGGACAGGGAATCTAGCTGAAGCTTTCTTT
d_call: TRBD1; j_call: TRBJ2-7; clone_size: .; cdr3_length: 13; v_call: TRBV6-5; cdr3_aa: CATRDRGIDEQYF; cdr3_nt: TGTGCCACCCGGGACAGGGGTATCGACGAGCAGTACTTC
d_call: TRBD1; j_call: TRBJ2-5; clone_size: .; cdr3_length: 14; v_call: TRBV5-6; cdr3_aa: CASRQTGRAETQYF; cdr3_nt: TGTGCCAGCAGACAGACAGGGCGGGCAGAGACCCAGTACTTC
d_call: .; j_call: TRBJ2-2; clone_size: .; cdr3_length: 16; v_call: TRBV5-6; cdr3_aa: CASSLAGTPNTGELFF; cdr3_nt: TGTGCCAGCAGCTTAGCCGGGACTCCGAACACCGGGGAGCTGTTTTTT
d_call: .; j_call: TRBJ2-1; clone_size: few; cdr3_length: 14; v_call: TRBV6-5; cdr3_aa: CASSSGPEGGEQFF; cdr3_nt: TGTGCCAGCAGCTCTGGGCCAGAGGGAGGTGAGCAGTTCTTC
d_call: .; j_call: TRBJ1-1; clone_size: .; cdr3_length: 14; v_call: TRBV2; cdr3_aa: CASRIRDMNTEAFF; cdr3_nt: TGTGCCAGCAGGATAAGGGACATGAACACTGAAGCTTTCTTT
d_call: .; j_call: TRBJ2-5; clone_size: .; cdr3_length: 16; v_call: TRBV15; cdr3_aa: CATSRGPGSSGETQYF; cdr3_nt: TGTGCCACCAGCAGAGGTCCAGGGAGTAGCGGAGAGACCCAGTACTTC
d_call: .; j_call: TRBJ2-2; clone_size: .; cdr3_length: 15; v_call: TRBV5-4; cdr3_aa: CASSVRGARTGELFF; cdr3_nt: TGTGCCAGCAGCGTCCGCGGGGCTCGGACCGGGGAGCTGTTTTTT
d_call: .; j_call: TRBJ2-5; clone_size: .; cdr3_length: 20; v_call: TRBV3-1/TRBV3-2; cdr3_aa: CASSQDPPQSGPWRRETQYF; cdr3_nt: TGTGCCAGCAGCCAAGATCCTCCTCAAAGCGGTCCTTGGAGGCGGGAGACCCAGTACTTC
d_call: .; j_call: TRBJ1-2; clone_size: .; cdr3_length: 11; v_call: TRBV16; cdr3_aa: CASSPERGYTF; cdr3_nt: TGTGCCAGCAGCCCTGAGAGGGGCTACACCTTC
d_call: TRBD1; j_call: TRBJ1-2; clone_size: .; cdr3_length: 15; v_call: TRBV5-1; cdr3_aa: CASSFKWDRGSGYTF; cdr3_nt: TGCGCCAGCAGCTTCAAGTGGGACAGGGGTTCTGGCTACACCTTC
d_call: .; j_call: TRBJ1-2; clone_size: .; cdr3_length: 12; v_call: TRBV29-1; cdr3_aa: CSVDRESYGYTF; cdr3_nt: TGCAGCGTTGACAGGGAATCCTATGGCTACACCTTC
d_call: TRBD2; j_call: TRBJ2-4; clone_size: .; cdr3_length: 17; v_call: TRBV28; cdr3_aa: CASSSVAGGWAKNIQYF; cdr3_nt: TGTGCCAGCAGTTCCGTAGCGGGAGGGTGGGCCAAAAACATTCAGTACTTC
d_call: .; j_call: TRBJ1-1; clone_size: .; cdr3_length: 15; v_call: TRBV18; cdr3_aa: CASSPQEGFDSEAFF; cdr3_nt: TGTGCCAGCTCACCACAGGAGGGTTTTGACTCTGAAGCTTTCTTT
d_call: TRBD2; j_call: TRBJ2-7; clone_size: .; cdr3_length: 15; v_call: TRBV7-2; cdr3_aa: CASSLGSGTRSEQYF; cdr3_nt: TGTGCCAGCAGCTTAGGATCCGGGACTAGGAGCGAGCAGTACTTC
d_call: .; j_call: TRBJ2-5; clone_size: .; cdr3_length: 12; v_call: TRBV14; cdr3_aa: CASSGQQETQYF; cdr3_nt: TGTGCCAGCAGCGGACAGCAAGAGACCCAGTACTTC
d_call: .; j_call: TRBJ2-4; clone_size: .; cdr3_length: 17; v_call: TRBV3-1/TRBV3-2; cdr3_aa: CASSQASSVLAKNIQYF; cdr3_nt: TGTGCCAGCAGCCAAGCTTCTTCGGTCCTAGCCAAAAACATTCAGTACTTC
d_call: TRBD2; j_call: TRBJ2-7; clone_size: .; cdr3_length: 19; v_call: TRBV6-2/TRBV6-3; cdr3_aa: CASSYPLRLAGGGRYEQYF; cdr3_nt: TGTGCCAGCAGTTATCCACTCCGACTAGCGGGGGGGGGACGCTACGAGCAGTACTTC
d_call: .; j_call: TRBJ2-3; clone_size: .; cdr3_length: 15; v_call: TRBV4-3; cdr3_aa: CASSPRDRTTDTQYF; cdr3_nt: TGCGCCAGCAGCCCGCGGGACCGGACCACAGATACGCAGTATTTT